The clone carrying this T cell receptor beta chain was recorded only once. Its antigen is unknown. The source of the sample is a study of monozygotic twins with cystic fibrosis. About the research overall: With approximately 15 PCR cycles, barcoded libraries came from around 2.9 micrograms of fragmented DNA.

The protocol was immunoSEQ multiplex PCR, while the TCRdb copy is restricted to in-frame clones and leaves out a portion. The table has 13,000 to 15,000 clones, around 91% seen once. General study results and limits: In this small cohort, shared CDR3 numbers showed no association with age, concordance or disease severity. The repertoire was suggested to be naive-dominated, clonality median approximately 0.0098. Nucleotide-identical clonotype sharing was significantly higher within monozygotic CF twin pairs than between unrelated CF individuals.

The CDR3 is 21 residues long. Germline V gene lookup returns CDR1 LGHNT and CDR2 FRNRAP. The trim removed 5 bases at V and 0 bases at J, leaving 19 bases unmatched. The rearrangement joins TRBV12-5 to TRBJ1-3, with TRBD1 identical over 10 bases. This sequence was found in a boy aged 5-17 years with cystic fibrosis. The sequenced material came from blood. CDR3 in DNA: TGTGCTAGTGGTCCCACCGGCCCGGGACAGGGGTCCTCGGGCTCTGGAAACACCATATATTTT. Protein sequence: CASGPTGPGQGSSGSGNTIYF. The variable domain in full, with the rest retrieved from reference TRBV12-5 and TRBJ1-3, is DARVTQTPRHKVTEMGQEVTMRCQPILGHNTVFWYRQTMMQGLELLAYFRNRAPLDDSGMPKDRFSAEMPDATLATLKIQPSEPRDSAVYFCASGPTGPGQGSSGSGNTIYFGEGSWLTVV.